The T cell receptor (beta chain) described here comes from a study of hypomethylating agent response in myelodysplastic syndrome. Across the study: The myelodysplastic syndrome patients comprised about ten men and a couple of women. With a mean age of about 70 +/- 6 years, patients were most commonly cytogenetically diploid. Complete response or hematologic improvement counted as response; others were non-responders. General observations from the study: Control donors' ages did not match those of MDS patients.

The V end was cut by 6 bases, the J end by 0 bases, with 10 bases between. Germline CDR1 reads MNHNS; CDR2 reads SASEGT. The CDR3 totals 14 residues. Notes on this clone: What it recognizes is unknown.

Libraries were prepared by immunoSEQ multiplex PCR; TCRdb keeps only in-frame clonotypes and omits some of them. The sample has 5,000 to 7,000 clones, around four fifths seen once. The V gene is TRBV6-1, the J gene TRBJ2-3; D unclear. The specimen was bone marrow, collected before or after starting hypomethylating agent treatment for myelodysplastic syndrome (not recorded which). The receptor was isolated from a human donor with myelodysplastic syndrome. As DNA, the CDR3 is TGTGCCAGCAGCCTGACGCGGAGCACAGATACGCAGTATTTT. Its translation: CASSLTRSTDTQYF.